This T cell receptor (beta chain) is drawn from a study of cytomegalovirus exposure and HLA in healthy donors. Findings and caveats of the study: In an earlier analysis, most TCR beta V segments were productive about 87% or about 30% of the time. One cluster of highly shared sequence variants probably arose as a sequencing artifact. Reported results showed that the classifier diagnosed cytomegalovirus status with high specificity and sensitivity.

The germline gives CDR1 SGHRS, CDR2 YFSETQ. J lost 6 bases, V lost 4 bases, and 9 bases had no gene match. The CDR3 has 15 residues. 60 Vbeta and 13 Jbeta primers were used in PCR. TCRdb keeps only in-frame clones here, not all; method: immunoSEQ multiplex PCR. The data hold 150,000 to 200,000 clones, with approximately 81% observed a single time. This clone was seen a single time. Its specificity is unknown. This TCR was recovered from a woman in her forties or fifties in good health and CMV-seronegative. Sequencing was carried out using PBMCs. This chain links TRBV5-1 with TRBJ1-5; 8 bases align to TRBD1. The CDR3 DNA reads TGCGCCAGCAGCCCTACAGGGGGGGGCCCTCAGCCCCAGCATTTT. It encodes CASSPTGGGPQPQHF.